The source of this T cell receptor (beta chain) is a study of blood T cell repertoires in COVID-19. The repertoire was sequenced with immunoSEQ multiplex PCR; TCRdb's copy has only in-frame clones and lacks some. The sample records around 330,000 clones, about 92% being singletons. The V end was cut by 4 bases, the J end by 8 bases, with 17 bases between. This CDR3 has 14 amino acids. The germline CDR1 and CDR2 sequences are SNHLY and FYNNEI. Input material: PBMCs or T cells enriched from blood (not recorded which). The sequence derives from a man in his fifties or sixties who had recovered from COVID-19. The J gene is TRBJ1-2, the V gene TRBV2; perhaps TRBD1 as D (5 bases). CDR3 sequence (DNA): TGTGCCAGCAGTGTAGTTCAGGGATCAGGCGGCTACACCTTC. Protein product: CASSVVQGSGGYTF.